These 10 T cell receptor beta chains were all obtained from the same sample, sequenced in a study of blood T cells in healthy people across ages. A second PCR, run for about 7 to 11 cycles, used a sample-barcoded 5' primer plus a J-beta primer mix. Each CDR3 protein is one row after TCRdb ran MiXCR on the 5' RACE reads. This sample has fewer than 800,000 distinct CDR3 sequences; around 45% occur once, and the top ten carry about a third. Sequenced sample: blood. These receptors were obtained from a woman aged 60-75 years in good health.

This clonotype was picked up many times. The genes are TRBV9 and TRBJ2-5, with TRBD1 identical over 12 bases. The CDR3 runs 16 residues. V trimming: 4 bases; J trimming: 11 bases; junction bases outside the gene matches: 15. Germline assignment: CDR1 SGDLS and CDR2 YYNGEE. CDR3 in DNA: TGTGCCAGCAGCCCTACGGGACAGGGGGCCGACAATGAGCAGTACTTC. It is translated as CASSPTGQGADNEQYF.

This clonotype was picked up a small number of times. This chain uses TRBV20-1 with TRBJ2-7; D gene unclear. V lost 3 bases, J lost 0 bases, and 6 bases lay in between. Germline CDR1 DFQATT, CDR2 SNEGSKA (reference sequence). CDR3 length equals 12 residues. The CDR3 DNA is TGCAGTGCTAGTTTGAGCTCCTACGAGCAGTACTTC. It encodes CSASLSSYEQYF.

V and J are TRBV5-1 and TRBJ2-7; 7 positions match TRBD1. CDR1 SGHRS and CDR2 YFSETQ come from the germline V gene. With V trimmed by 3 bases and J by 5 bases, 8 bases remained unmatched. The CDR3 loop spans 14 amino acids. The CDR3 nucleotides read TGCGCCAGCAGCTACAGGGGTGGTTTGGACGAGCAGTACTTC. It encodes CASSYRGGLDEQYF.

This clonotype was found a few times. This chain links TRBV27 with TRBJ2-1; 12 nucleotides match TRBD2. With V trimmed by 5 bases and J by 8 bases, 4 bases remained unmatched. CDR3 length equals 14 residues. Germline CDR1 MNHEY, CDR2 SMNVEV (reference sequence). CDR3 sequence (DNA): TGTGCCAGCAGTAGGACTAGCGGGATACATGAGCAGTTCTTC. As protein: CASSRTSGIHEQFF.

The gene calls are TRBV30 and TRBJ2-5; no firm D call. Germline CDR1 reads GTSNPN; CDR2 reads SVGIG (reference sequence). Trimming removed 0 bases from V and 2 bases from J, with 19 bases in between. The CDR3 extends over 17 amino acids. For the CDR3, the DNA is TGTGCCTGGAGTGTGAGGTCGGGCTACTTATTACAAGAGACCCAGTACTTC. Encoded protein: CAWSVRSGYLLQETQYF.

This clonotype was seen a single time. The rearrangement uses TRBV12-3 or TRBV12-4 and TRBJ1-1, with no clear D. The CDR3 loop spans 13 amino acids. The V end was cut by 6 bases, the J end by 4 bases, with 12 bases between. This CDR3 is CASRWTLGTEAFF. The CDR3 bases are TGTGCCAGCAGGTGGACCTTGGGCACTGAAGCTTTCTTT.

This clonotype was detected a few times. This chain links TRBV5-1 with TRBJ1-2; TRBD1 agrees at 8 bases. Trimming removed 3 bases from V and 6 bases from J; junction bases left unmatched: 10. CDR1 SGHRS and CDR2 YFSETQ come from the germline V gene. This CDR3 spans 15 amino acids. The CDR3 here is CASSYAGQGGNGYTF. CDR3 DNA: TGCGCCAGCAGCTATGCCGGACAGGGAGGCAATGGCTACACCTTC.

CDR3: CAISSPDGGGLYEQYF. CDR3 nucleotide sequence: TGTGCCATCAGTAGTCCCGACGGAGGGGGGTTGTACGAGCAGTACTTC. The chain has TRBV10-3 and TRBJ2-7; D could derive from TRBD1 or TRBD2 (6 bases each). CDR3 size: 16 residues. Germline CDR1 is ENHRY and CDR2 is SYGVKD. The V end lost 5 bases, the J end lost 4 bases, and 21 bases lay between the germline ends.

The chain has TRBV10-3 and TRBJ1-1; tentatively, D is TRBD1 (5 bases). Trimming removed 11 bases at V and 1 base at J, with 20 bases between. Germline V lookup: CDR1 ENHRY, CDR2 SYGVKD. The length of the CDR3 is 15 residues. The CDR3 nucleotides read TGTGCCTCGACAGTTAGCTTGGAGAAGAACACTGAAGCTTTCTTT. Its translation is CASTVSLEKNTEAFF.

This rearrangement joins TRBV7-9 to TRBJ2-7; D may be TRBD1 (6 bases). Germline assignment: CDR1 SEHNR and CDR2 FQNEAQ (reference sequence). The CDR3 consists of 15 residues. Trimming stripped 2 bases from V and 6 bases from J, with 17 bases between. The CDR3 spells CASSLNQGLTCEQYF. The CDR3 coding sequence is TGTGCCAGCAGCTTAAATCAGGGGTTGACCTGCGAGCAGTACTTC.